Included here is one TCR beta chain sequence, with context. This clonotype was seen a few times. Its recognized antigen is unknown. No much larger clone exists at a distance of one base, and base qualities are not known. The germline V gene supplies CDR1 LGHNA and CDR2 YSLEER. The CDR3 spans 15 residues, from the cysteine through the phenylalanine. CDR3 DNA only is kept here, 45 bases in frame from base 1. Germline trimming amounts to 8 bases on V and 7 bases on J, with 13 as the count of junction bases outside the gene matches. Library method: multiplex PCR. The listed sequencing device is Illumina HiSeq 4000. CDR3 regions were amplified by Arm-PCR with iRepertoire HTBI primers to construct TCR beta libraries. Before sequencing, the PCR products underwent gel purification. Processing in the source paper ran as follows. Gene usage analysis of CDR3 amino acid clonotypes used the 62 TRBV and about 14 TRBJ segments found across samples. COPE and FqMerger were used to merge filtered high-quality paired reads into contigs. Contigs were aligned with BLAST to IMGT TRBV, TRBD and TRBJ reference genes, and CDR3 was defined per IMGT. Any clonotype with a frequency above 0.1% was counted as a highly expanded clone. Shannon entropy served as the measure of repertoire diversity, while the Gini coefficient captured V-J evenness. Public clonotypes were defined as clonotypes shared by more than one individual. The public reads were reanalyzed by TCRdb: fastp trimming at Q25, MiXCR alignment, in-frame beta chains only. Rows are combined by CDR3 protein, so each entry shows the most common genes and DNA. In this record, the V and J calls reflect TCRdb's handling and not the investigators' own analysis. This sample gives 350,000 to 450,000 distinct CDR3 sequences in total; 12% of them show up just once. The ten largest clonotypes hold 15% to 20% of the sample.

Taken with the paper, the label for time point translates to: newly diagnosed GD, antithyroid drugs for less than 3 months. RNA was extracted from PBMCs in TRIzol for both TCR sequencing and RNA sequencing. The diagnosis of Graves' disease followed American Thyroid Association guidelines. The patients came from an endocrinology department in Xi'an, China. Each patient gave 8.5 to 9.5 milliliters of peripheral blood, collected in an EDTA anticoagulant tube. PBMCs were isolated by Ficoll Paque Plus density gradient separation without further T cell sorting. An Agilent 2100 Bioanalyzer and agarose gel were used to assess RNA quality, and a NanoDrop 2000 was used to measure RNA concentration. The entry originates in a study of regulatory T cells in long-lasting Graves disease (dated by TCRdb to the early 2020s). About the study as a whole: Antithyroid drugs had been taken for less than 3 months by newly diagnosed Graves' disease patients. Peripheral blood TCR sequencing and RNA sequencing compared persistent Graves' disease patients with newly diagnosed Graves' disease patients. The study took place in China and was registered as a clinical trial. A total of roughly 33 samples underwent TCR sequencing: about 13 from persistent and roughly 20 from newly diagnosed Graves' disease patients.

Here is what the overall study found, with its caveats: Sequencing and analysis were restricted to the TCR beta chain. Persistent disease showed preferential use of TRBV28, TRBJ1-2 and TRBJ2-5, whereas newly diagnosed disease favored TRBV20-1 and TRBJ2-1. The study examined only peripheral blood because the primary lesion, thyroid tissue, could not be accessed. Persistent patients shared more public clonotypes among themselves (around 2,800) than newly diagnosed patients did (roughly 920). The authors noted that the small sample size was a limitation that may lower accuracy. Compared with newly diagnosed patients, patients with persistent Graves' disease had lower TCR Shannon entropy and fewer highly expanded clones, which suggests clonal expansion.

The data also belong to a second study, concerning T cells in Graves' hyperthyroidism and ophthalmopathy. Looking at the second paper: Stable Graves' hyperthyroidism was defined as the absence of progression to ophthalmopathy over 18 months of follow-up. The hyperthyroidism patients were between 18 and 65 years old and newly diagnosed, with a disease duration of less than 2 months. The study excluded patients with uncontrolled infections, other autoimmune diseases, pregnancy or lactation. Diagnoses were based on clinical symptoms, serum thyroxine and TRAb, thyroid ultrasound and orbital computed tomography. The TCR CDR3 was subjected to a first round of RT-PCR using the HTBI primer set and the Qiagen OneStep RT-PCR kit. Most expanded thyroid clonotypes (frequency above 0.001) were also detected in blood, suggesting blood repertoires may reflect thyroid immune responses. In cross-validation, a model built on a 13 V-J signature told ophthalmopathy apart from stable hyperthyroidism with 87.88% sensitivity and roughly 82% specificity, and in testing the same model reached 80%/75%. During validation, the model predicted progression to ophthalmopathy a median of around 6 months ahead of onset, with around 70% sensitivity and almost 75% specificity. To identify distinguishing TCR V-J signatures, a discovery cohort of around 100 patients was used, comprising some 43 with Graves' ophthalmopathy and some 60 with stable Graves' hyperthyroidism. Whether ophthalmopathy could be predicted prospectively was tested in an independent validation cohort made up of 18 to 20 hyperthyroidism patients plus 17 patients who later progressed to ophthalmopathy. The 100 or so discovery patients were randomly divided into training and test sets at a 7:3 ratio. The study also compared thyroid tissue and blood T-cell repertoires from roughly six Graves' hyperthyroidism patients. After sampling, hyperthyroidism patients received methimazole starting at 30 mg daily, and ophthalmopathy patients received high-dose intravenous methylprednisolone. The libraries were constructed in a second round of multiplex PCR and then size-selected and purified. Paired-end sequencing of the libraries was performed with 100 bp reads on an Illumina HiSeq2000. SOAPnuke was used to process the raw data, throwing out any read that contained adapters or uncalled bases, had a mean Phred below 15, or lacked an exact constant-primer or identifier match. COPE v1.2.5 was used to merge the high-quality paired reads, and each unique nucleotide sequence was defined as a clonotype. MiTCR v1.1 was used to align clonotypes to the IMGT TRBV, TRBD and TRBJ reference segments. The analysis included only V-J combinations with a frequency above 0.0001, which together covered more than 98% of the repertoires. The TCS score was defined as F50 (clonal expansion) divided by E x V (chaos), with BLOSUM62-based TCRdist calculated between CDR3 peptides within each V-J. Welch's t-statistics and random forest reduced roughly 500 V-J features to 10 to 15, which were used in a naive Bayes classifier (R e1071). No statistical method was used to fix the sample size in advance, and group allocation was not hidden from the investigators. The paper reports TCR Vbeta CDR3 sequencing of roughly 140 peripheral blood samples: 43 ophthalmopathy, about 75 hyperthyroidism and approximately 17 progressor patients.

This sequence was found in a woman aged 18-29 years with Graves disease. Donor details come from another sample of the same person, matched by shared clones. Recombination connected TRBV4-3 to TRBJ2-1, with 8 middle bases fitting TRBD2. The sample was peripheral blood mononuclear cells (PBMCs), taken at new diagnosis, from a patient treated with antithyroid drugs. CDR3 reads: CASRRGAGVENEQFF. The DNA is TGCGCCAGCCGTCGGGGAGCGGGAGTGGAAAATGAGCAGTTCTTC.